This T cell receptor (beta chain) emerged from a study of shared clonotypes between healthy human individuals. Regarding the study as a whole: It was observed that around 5% of naive CD4 clonotypes were shared across several donors.

The sample holds a few counts of this clone. The antigen is not known. Germline V gene data show CDR1 as SNHLY and CDR2 as FYNNEI. The CDR3 spans 16 residues. Trimming removed 6 bases from V and 1 base from J; junction bases left unmatched: 7. Sequencing was performed with immunoSEQ multiplex PCR; in TCRdb, only in-frame clones are kept and a portion is missing. The sample has roughly 330,000 clones, roughly 70% seen once. The sequence derives from a man aged 30 to 39 in good health. The specimen sequenced was memory CD4+ T cells sorted from blood. Subset noted: CD45RA-negative fraction. The chain couples TRBV2 to TRBJ2-5; 11 bases align to TRBD2. Here the CDR3 DNA reads TGTGCCAGCAGGGCAACTAGCGGGAGACCCCAAGAGACCCAGTACTTC. Translating gives CASRATSGRPQETQYF.